This T cell receptor (beta chain) was sequenced during a study of blood T cell repertoires in COVID-19 (dated by TCRdb to 2018 to 2021). Describing the broader study: Samples from collaborators originated in the United States, Italy and Spain and spanned both the acute and convalescent phases of COVID-19. The prospective study material was composed of cDNA or gDNA derived from T cells, B-cell-depleted T cells, or PBMCs. Deeply sampled blood TCRbeta repertoires from subjects exposed to, actively infected with, or recovered from COVID-19 were included in the dataset. The repertoires were released in a freely available public database intended as a resource for research on the immune response to SARS-CoV-2. The samples were drawn from the first 160 participants of the ongoing ImmuneRACE study and from some 1,300 subjects provided by 6 global collaborators. Sample metadata almost always included a de-identified subject ID, COVID-19 status, age in years and sex. Where HLA class I and class II types were available, the types were taken from metadata supplied by the sample provider, not from assay-based typing.

Comments on this clone: Its antigen has not been determined. Nothing much larger sits one base from this clone, and base qualities are not available.

Collaborating institutions collected whole blood in K2EDTA tubes following their own protocols. For TCRbeta analysis, collaborator samples were shipped as frozen whole blood, as isolated PBMCs, or as DNA extracted from either sample type. Trimming at the junction amounts to 2 bases on V and 2 bases on J, and the germline ends lie 13 bases apart. Based on the germline V gene, the CDR1 and CDR2 sequences are SGDLS and YYNGEE. The CDR3 goes from the cysteine to the phenylalanine over 15 residues. CDR3 DNA only is kept here, 45 bases in frame from base 1. TCRbeta CDR3 regions were amplified from genomic DNA using the immunoSEQ Assay, a bias-controlled multiplex PCR. In the authors' own workflow: Within the assay, amplification of reference gene primers was used to estimate how many nucleated cells each sample contained. To quantify the absolute abundance of each unique TCRbeta CDR3 rearrangement, sequence reads were collapsed and filtered. Productive Simpson clonality was computed per sample as the square root of Simpson's diversity index over productive rearrangements. The table comes from immuneACCESS by way of TCRdb, which keeps in-frame sequences with V and J called. Part of the clones is missing from these tables; in studies checked, under half for an unresolved V gene and the rest for unknown reasons. Clone size and V and J calls were adopted from that table, with D and trimming inferred from the DNA. The sample table lists 85,000 to 130,000 clones, 84% of them with a count of one. The top ten clones comprise under 30% of the sample.

Overall study results and their limits: The amount of clinical and demographic metadata varied by source and participant and was provided uncurated.

The sequence derives from a man in his 60s with acute or convalescent COVID-19. Recombination connected TRBV9 to TRBJ1-1, with no D gene named confidently. Sample: peripheral blood. The CDR3 here reads CASSVREEGNTEAFF. The DNA is TGTGCCAGCAGCGTGAGAGAGGAGGGCAACACTGAAGCTTTCTTT.